The clone carrying this T cell receptor (beta chain) was observed a few times. As yet, its antigen is unknown. This entry is derived from a study of neurological immune-mediated disorders. Study outcomes and limitations: None of the CDR3 amino acid sequences in expanded clones turned up in more than one subject, which points to private repertoires in all groups. Grouping of repertoires by phylogeny put those of 18 of 34 multiple sclerosis patients into a single related-CDR3 cluster, a possible signature. HTLV-1-associated myelopathy led in TCR clonal expansion, while multiple sclerosis ranked lowest, below healthy controls.

Over 160 million TCR-beta sequences from 15-18 subjects were obtained in each sequencing run. TCRdb processed the 5' RACE reads anew with MiXCR; each CDR3 protein has one entry. The table has around 69,000 distinct CDR3 sequences, 4.5% seen once. Germline V lookup: CDR1 SQVTM, CDR2 ANQGSEA. This CDR3 has 12 amino acids. V was pared by 4 bases and J by 6 bases, with 9 bases between. This chain links TRBV29-1 with TRBJ2-2; D is perhaps TRBD1 or TRBD2 (6 bases each). The sequence derives from a man in his thirties or forties with multiple sclerosis. The sample comprised PBMCs. The CDR3 coding sequence is TGCAGCGTTGTAGGGGGGTCCGGGGAGCTGTTTTTT. The encoded protein is CSVVGGSGELFF.